What follows are 30 T cell receptor beta chains derived from one specimen sequenced in a study of response to subunit inactivated influenza vaccine. In TCRdb, the RT-PCR reads were re-called with MiXCR into one record per CDR3 protein. The table includes around 650,000 distinct CDR3 sequences, 15% to 18% detected once. Sequencing was performed on PBMCs from blood, taken 12 days after vaccination. Receptor source: a man aged 45-60 years who received an inactivated influenza vaccine.

This clonotype appeared a few times. This chain links TRBV2 with TRBJ2-1, with TRBD2 matching 7 bases. The germline CDR1 and CDR2 sequences are SNHLY and FYNNEI. The CDR3 extends over 15 amino acids. V was pared by 1 base and J by 3 bases, with 3 bases of the junction left unmatched. In DNA, the CDR3 is TGTGCCAGCAGTGAAGGGTGGGGGGGCTACAATGAGCAGTTCTTC. Its protein is CASSEGWGGYNEQFF.

J is TRBJ1-1 and V is TRBV5-1; a possible D gene is TRBD1 (6 bases). Germline values: CDR1 SGHRS, CDR2 YFSETQ. The CDR3 has 14 residues. V lost 2 bases to trimming and J lost 1 base, with 9 bases between them. CDR3 amino acids: CASSLWTANTEAFF. Written as DNA, the CDR3 is TGCGCCAGCAGCTTATGGACAGCGAACACTGAAGCTTTCTTT.

This clonotype came up a few times. This chain links TRBV7-8 with TRBJ2-6; 11 nucleotides line up with TRBD1. Unmatched junction bases numbered 5, after V lost 1 base and J lost 6 bases. Looked up from germline, CDR1 is SGHVS and CDR2 is FQNEAQ. This CDR3 spans 17 amino acids. CDR3 sequence (DNA): TGTGCCAGCAGCTTAGGGACAGGGGGCACTTTGGCCAACGTCCTGACTTTC. This gives the protein CASSLGTGGTLANVLTF.

This clonotype was detected only once. The CDR3 reads CASSPILRGAGDTQYF. In nucleotides, the CDR3 is TGTGCCAGCTCACCAATCTTACGCGGAGCGGGCGATACGCAGTATTTT. The gene calls are TRBV18 and TRBJ2-3, with D tentatively TRBD2 (6 bases). Trimming left V 2 bases short and J 6 bases short, with 18 bases between. The length of the CDR3 is 16 residues. Germline CDR1 and CDR2: KGHSH and LQKENI.

This clonotype was found a few times. The rearrangement uses TRBV7-8 and TRBJ1-1; 7 bases align to TRBD1. The CDR3 totals 17 residues. Germline V gene sequence: CDR1 SGHVS, CDR2 FQNEAQ. V gave up 1 base and J gave up 0 bases; unmatched junction bases: 8. This CDR3 reads CASSLVRGTDMNTEAFF. The CDR3 nucleotides are TGTGCCAGCAGCTTAGTCCGTGGGACAGACATGAACACTGAAGCTTTCTTT.

The CDR3 is CASSQDEAGTSNEQYF. CDR3 sequence (DNA): TGTGCCAGCAGCCAAGATGAGGCAGGGACATCTAACGAGCAGTACTTC. V and J are TRBV4-2 and TRBJ2-7; maybe TRBD1 (6 bases). The V gene lost 0 bases and the J gene lost 5 bases, with 17 bases spanning the gap. The CDR3 sequence is 16 residues long. Germline CDR1 is LGHNA and CDR2 is YNFKEQ.

This clonotype showed up just a few times. The rearrangement joins TRBV20-1 to TRBJ1-4; D perhaps matches TRBD1 (6 bases). Germline V lookup: CDR1 DFQATT, CDR2 SNEGSKA (reference sequence). Trimming took 6 bases from V and 7 from J, leaving 18 bases between them. This CDR3 comprises 14 residues. The CDR3 DNA sequence: TGCAGTGCCCCCGTTGGAGGGGGAAGTGAAAAACTGTTTTTT. Its protein product is CSAPVGGGSEKLFF.

This chain links TRBV28 with TRBJ1-6; unclear D gene. Deletions cut 3 bases from V and 7 bases from J, with 4 bases between. This CDR3 has 12 residues. The germline V gene encodes CDR1 MDHEN and CDR2 SYDVKM. The CDR3 loop reads CASSFENSPLHF. The CDR3, as DNA: TGTGCCAGCAGTTTTGAAAATTCACCCCTCCACTTT.

This clonotype was recorded many times. The V gene is TRBV20-1, the J gene TRBJ1-5, with D perhaps matching TRBD1 (6 bases). This CDR3 is built from 17 residues. The V gene's germline CDR1 is DFQATT and CDR2 SNEGSKA (reference sequence). V shed 2 bases and J shed 1 base, with 18 bases lying between them. The CDR3 bases are TGCAGTGCTAGAAGAACAACAGGGCTTATGAGCAATCAGCCCCAGCATTTT. Its translation is CSARRTTGLMSNQPQHF.

The chain recombines TRBV29-1 with TRBJ1-4; possibly TRBD1 for D (5 bases). This CDR3 spans 16 amino acids. Germline CDR1 SQVTM, CDR2 ANQGSEA. Deletions cut 4 bases from V and 10 bases from J, with 25 bases between. The chain's CDR3 is CSVGLGSGPTTGKLFF. In nucleotides, the CDR3 is TGCAGCGTTGGGCTGGGTTCAGGGCCCACCACGGGAAAACTGTTTTTT.

V is TRBV6-2 or TRBV6-3 and J is TRBJ2-1; 11 bases fit TRBD2. The CDR3 length is 15 residues. After removal of 5 bases from V and 2 bases from J, the junction contained 2 bases not matched to a gene. Germline V gene data show CDR1 as MNHEY and CDR2 as SVGEGT. CDR3 coding DNA: TGTGCCAGCAGTCAACTAGCGGGAGCCTACAATGAGCAGTTCTTC. It specifies CASSQLAGAYNEQFF.

This clonotype appeared a few times. This chain joins TRBV7-2 and TRBJ2-7, with D unresolved. The CDR3 is made up of 14 amino acids. Germline CDR1 reads SGHTA; CDR2 reads FQGNSA. Between the trimmed V and J ends, which lost 5 bases and 3 bases, there was a span of 14 bases. The CDR3: CASSRGRIYYEQYF. The CDR3 DNA follows: TGTGCCAGCAGCCGTGGACGGATTTACTACGAGCAGTACTTC.

This clonotype was detected only a few times. V is TRBV27 and J is TRBJ1-2; 8 bases are shared with TRBD1. After removal of 0 bases from V and 4 bases from J, the junction contained 7 bases not matched to a gene. This CDR3 has 16 residues. Germline CDR1 MNHEY, CDR2 SMNVEV (reference sequence). CDR3 loop: CASSLSRQGAAYGYTF. CDR3 DNA sequence: TGTGCCAGCAGTTTATCGCGGCAGGGGGCTGCCTATGGCTACACCTTC.

The rearrangement joins TRBV27 to TRBJ2-3; D tentatively reads TRBD1 or TRBD2 (5 bases each). CDR1 is MNHEY, CDR2 SMNVEV, per germline (reference sequence). The CDR3 contains 12 residues. V lost 6 bases and J lost 6, with 10 bases in between. CDR3 coding DNA: TGTGCCAGCAGGTCCGGGGCGGATACGCAGTATTTT. Its translation: CASRSGADTQYF.

V is TRBV6-2 or TRBV6-3 and J is TRBJ1-1; D call uncertain. In germline, CDR1 is MNHEY, CDR2 SVGEGT. Trimming left V 2 bases short and J 11 bases short, with 9 bases between. The CDR3 is 11 residues long. CDR3 loop: CASSYDDRAFF. CDR3 sequence (DNA): TGTGCCAGCAGTTACGATGACCGGGCTTTCTTT.

Notes on this clonotype: This clone may be a read error of a much larger clone one base away. The rearrangement uses TRBV2 and TRBJ2-3; 10 bases fit TRBD2. Germline trimming cut 6 bases from V and 2 bases from J; bases unmatched to any gene: 5. The length of the CDR3 is 15 residues. The germline gives CDR1 SNHLY, CDR2 FYNNEI. The CDR3 loop is CASSLGTSDTDTQYF. In DNA, the CDR3 is TGTGCCAGCAGCCTCGGGACTAGCGACACAGATACGCAGTATTTT. Drawing the rest from reference TRBV2 and TRBJ2-3, the complete variable domain is EPEVTQTPSHQVTQMGQEVILRCVPISNHLYFYWYRQILGQKVEFLVSFYNNEISEKSEIFDDQFSVERPDGSNFTLKIRSTKLEDSAMYFCASSLGTSDTDTQYFGPGTRLTVL.

CDR3 nucleotides: TGTGCCAGTAGTGAAAGGGGTTTGGACATTCAGTACTTC. It translates to CASSERGLDIQYF. The chain links TRBV19 to TRBJ2-4; perhaps TRBD1 as D (5 bases). Trimming took 5 bases from V and 8 from J, leaving 13 bases between them. This CDR3 contains 13 residues. From germline, CDR1 is LNHDA and CDR2 SQIVND (reference sequence).

This clonotype has a handful of counts. The chain has TRBV9 and TRBJ2-5; TRBD1 matches 7 bases. The trim removed 0 bases at V and 5 bases at J, leaving 10 bases unmatched. This CDR3 contains 16 residues. CDR1 and CDR2 from the germline V gene are SGDLS and YYNGEE. In DNA form, the CDR3 reads TGTGCCAGCAGCGTAGATGAGGGGGCAAGGTTCGAGACCCAGTACTTC. Translating gives CASSVDEGARFETQYF.

This clonotype was seen more than once but under ten times. This sequence joins TRBV20-1 and TRBJ2-3; possible D gene TRBD2, 6 bases. Germline CDR1 and CDR2: DFQATT and SNEGSKA (reference sequence). This CDR3 spans 16 amino acids. The germline V and J ends were trimmed by 1 base and 0 bases, with 14 bases remaining between them. The CDR3 DNA is TGCAGTGCTAGAGTCGGCGCCGGGAGTAGCACAGATACGCAGTATTTT. Protein product: CSARVGAGSSTDTQYF.

This clonotype occurred many times. This rearrangement joins TRBV4-3 to TRBJ2-2; D is undetermined. The germline V gene has CDR1 LGHNA and CDR2 YSLEER. Trimming left V 0 bases short and J 0 bases short, with 8 bases between. The CDR3 sequence is 16 residues long. The CDR3 region is CASSQEPRSNTGELFF. The CDR3 coding sequence is TGCGCCAGCAGCCAAGAACCCCGTTCGAACACCGGGGAGCTGTTTTTT.

This clonotype was detected many times. The genes are TRBV5-1 and TRBJ2-2; 8 positions match TRBD2. In germline, CDR1 is SGHRS, CDR2 YFSETQ. V lost 4 bases and J lost 2; bases outside the gene matches: 4. The CDR3 covers 15 residues. The CDR3 DNA follows: TGCGCCAGCAGCCCGGGGGGGCTCAACACCGGGGAGCTGTTTTTT. Translating it yields CASSPGGLNTGELFF.

This clonotype has more than one count but fewer than ten. This chain joins TRBV29-1 and TRBJ2-2, with D unclear. Germline loops: CDR1 SQVTM, CDR2 ANQGSEA. This CDR3 spans 12 amino acids. V lost 6 bases and J lost 6, with 11 bases in between. The CDR3, as DNA: TGCAGCGTGGAGATGGTTTCCGGGGAGCTGTTTTTT. It encodes CSVEMVSGELFF.

The rearrangement joins TRBV12-3 or TRBV12-4 to TRBJ1-1, with D uncertain. The CDR3 contains 12 residues. V lost 3 bases and J lost 4, with 6 bases in between. The CDR3 DNA sequence: TGTGCCAGCAGTTTTTCCCCCACTGAAGCTTTCTTT. Translated, it gives CASSFSPTEAFF.

The sample holds one count of this clonotype. The gene calls are TRBV5-4 and TRBJ2-1; TRBD1 matches 11 bases. With 4 bases clipped from V and 6 bases from J, the junction kept 9 bases outside the gene matches. CDR1 and CDR2 from the germline V gene are SGHNT and YYREEE (reference sequence). CDR3 size: 16 residues. The chain's CDR3 is CASSPRGTGGSNEQFF. The CDR3 bases are TGTGCCAGCAGCCCCCGTGGGACAGGGGGATCCAATGAGCAGTTCTTC.

This clonotype was detected ten times or more. The gene calls are TRBV5-1 and TRBJ2-3; the D gene is possibly TRBD1 (5 bases). The germline gives CDR1 SGHRS, CDR2 YFSETQ. V was cut by 2 bases and J by 2 bases, with 12 bases left in between. The CDR3 contains 15 residues. CDR3 nucleotide sequence: TGCGCCAGCAGCTTAGTGACAGCGCACACAGATACGCAGTATTTT. Translated, it gives CASSLVTAHTDTQYF.

The chain uses TRBV6-1 and TRBJ2-1, with D possibly matching TRBD1 (6 bases). The germline V gene encodes CDR1 MNHNS and CDR2 SASEGT. Trimming pared 10 bases from V and 5 bases from J, leaving 21 bases between. CDR3 length: 15 residues. CDR3 protein: CATKTVPGANNEQFF. The CDR3 DNA sequence: TGTGCCACCAAAACCGTCCCAGGGGCGAACAATGAGCAGTTCTTC.

This chain joins TRBV25-1 and TRBJ2-7, with a weak D call TRBD1 (5 bases). Trimming took 1 base from V and 2 from J, leaving 9 bases between them. The CDR3 is made up of 14 amino acids. Germline assignment: CDR1 MGHDK and CDR2 SYGVNS. The CDR3, as DNA: TGTGCCAGCAGTGAATTCGGCAGGGCCTACGAGCAGTACTTC. It codes for CASSEFGRAYEQYF.

This clonotype came up many times. The chain uses TRBV11-2 and TRBJ1-5, with no clear D. V was trimmed by 6 bases and J by 2 bases, leaving 11 bases between them. The germline V gene has CDR1 SGHAT and CDR2 FQNNGV. CDR3 length: 14 residues. The CDR3 sequence is CASSSTDGNQPQHF. The CDR3 DNA follows: TGTGCCAGCAGTTCCACAGACGGCAATCAGCCCCAGCATTTT.

The V gene is TRBV28, the J gene TRBJ2-5; D call uncertain. Germline-derived CDR1 and CDR2 are MDHEN and SYDVKM. The CDR3 contains 14 residues. Between the trimmed V and J ends, which lost 2 bases and 3 bases, there was a span of 10 bases. The CDR3 sequence: CASSLLSLKETQYF. Written as DNA, the CDR3 is TGTGCCAGCAGTTTACTGTCATTAAAAGAGACCCAGTACTTC.

This chain joins TRBV29-1 and TRBJ2-5; no definite D call. Trimming removed 4 bases at V and 5 bases at J, with 14 bases between. Germline values: CDR1 SQVTM, CDR2 ANQGSEA. This CDR3 has 13 amino acids. The CDR3 nucleotides are TGCAGCGTTGTGATGCTGGTGTTGGAGACCCAGTACTTC. Protein sequence: CSVVMLVLETQYF.